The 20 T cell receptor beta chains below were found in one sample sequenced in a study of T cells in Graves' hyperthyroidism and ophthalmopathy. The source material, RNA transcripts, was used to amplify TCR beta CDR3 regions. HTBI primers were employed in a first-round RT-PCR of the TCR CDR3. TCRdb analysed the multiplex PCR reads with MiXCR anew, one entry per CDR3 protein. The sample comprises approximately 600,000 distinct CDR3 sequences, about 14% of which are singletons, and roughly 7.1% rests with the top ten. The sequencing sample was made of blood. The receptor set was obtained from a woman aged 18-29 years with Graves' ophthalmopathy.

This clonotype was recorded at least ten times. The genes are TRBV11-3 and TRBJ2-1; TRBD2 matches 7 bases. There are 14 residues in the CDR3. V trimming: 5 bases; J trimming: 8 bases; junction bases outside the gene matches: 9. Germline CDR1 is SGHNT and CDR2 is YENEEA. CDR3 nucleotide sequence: TGTGCCAGCAGCCCTAGCGGTCCCCGCGATGAGCAGTTCTTC. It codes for CASSPSGPRDEQFF.

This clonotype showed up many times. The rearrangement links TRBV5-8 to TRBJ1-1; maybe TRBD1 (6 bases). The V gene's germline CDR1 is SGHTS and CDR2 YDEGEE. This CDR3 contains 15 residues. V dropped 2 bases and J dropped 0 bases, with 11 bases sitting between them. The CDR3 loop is CASSFFDRMNTEAFF. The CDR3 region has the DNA TGTGCCAGCAGCTTCTTTGACAGGATGAACACTGAAGCTTTCTTT.

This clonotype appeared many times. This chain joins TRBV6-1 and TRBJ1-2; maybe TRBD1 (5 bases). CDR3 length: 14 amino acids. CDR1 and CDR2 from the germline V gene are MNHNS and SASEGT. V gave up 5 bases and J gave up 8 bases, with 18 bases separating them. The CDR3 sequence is CASSPLEGRDGYTF. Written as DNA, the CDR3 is TGTGCCAGCAGTCCCTTGGAGGGGCGGGACGGCTACACCTTC.

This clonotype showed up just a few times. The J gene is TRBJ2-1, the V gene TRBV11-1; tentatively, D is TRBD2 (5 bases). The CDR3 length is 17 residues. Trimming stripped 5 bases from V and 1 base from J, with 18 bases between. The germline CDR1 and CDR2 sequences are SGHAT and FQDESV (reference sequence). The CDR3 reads CASSHLGPRGSYNEQFF. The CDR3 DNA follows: TGTGCCAGCAGCCACCTTGGACCTCGAGGGTCCTACAATGAGCAGTTCTTC.

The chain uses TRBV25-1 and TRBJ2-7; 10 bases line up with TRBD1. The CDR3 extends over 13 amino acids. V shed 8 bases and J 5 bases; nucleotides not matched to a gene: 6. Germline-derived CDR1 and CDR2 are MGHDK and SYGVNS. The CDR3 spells CASATGGDHEQYF. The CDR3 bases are TGTGCCAGCGCGACAGGGGGCGACCACGAGCAGTACTTC.

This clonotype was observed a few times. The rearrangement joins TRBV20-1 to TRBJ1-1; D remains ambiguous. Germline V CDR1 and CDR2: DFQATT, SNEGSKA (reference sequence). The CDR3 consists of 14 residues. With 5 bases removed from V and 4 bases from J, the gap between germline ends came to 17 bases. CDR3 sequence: CSALRSPRGTEAFF. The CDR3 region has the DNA TGCAGTGCTTTAAGGTCCCCTCGGGGCACTGAAGCTTTCTTT.

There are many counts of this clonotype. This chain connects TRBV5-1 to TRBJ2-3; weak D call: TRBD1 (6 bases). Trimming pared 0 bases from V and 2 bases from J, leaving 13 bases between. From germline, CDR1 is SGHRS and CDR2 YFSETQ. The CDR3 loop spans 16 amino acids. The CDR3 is CASSLGDTGSTDTQYF. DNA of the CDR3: TGCGCCAGCAGCTTGGGGGACACGGGATCCACAGATACGCAGTATTTT.

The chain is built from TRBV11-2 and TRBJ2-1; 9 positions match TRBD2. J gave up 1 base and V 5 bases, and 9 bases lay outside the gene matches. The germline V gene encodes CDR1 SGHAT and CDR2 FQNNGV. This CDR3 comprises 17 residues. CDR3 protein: CASSRVAGVGSYNEQFF. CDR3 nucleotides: TGTGCCAGCAGCCGGGTAGCGGGAGTCGGGTCCTACAATGAGCAGTTCTTC.

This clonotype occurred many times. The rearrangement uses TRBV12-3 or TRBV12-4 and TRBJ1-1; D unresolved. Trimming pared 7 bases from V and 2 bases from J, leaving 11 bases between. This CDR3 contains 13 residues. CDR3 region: CASTYWGNTEAFF. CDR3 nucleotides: TGTGCCAGCACCTACTGGGGAAACACTGAAGCTTTCTTT.

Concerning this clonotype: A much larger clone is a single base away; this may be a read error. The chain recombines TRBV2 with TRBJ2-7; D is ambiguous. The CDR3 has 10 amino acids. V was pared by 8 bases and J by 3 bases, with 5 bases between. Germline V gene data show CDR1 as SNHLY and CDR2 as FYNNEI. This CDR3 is CASDFYEQYF. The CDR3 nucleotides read TGTGCCAGCGATTTCTACGAGCAGTACTTC. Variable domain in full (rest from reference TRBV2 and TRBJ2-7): EPEVTQTPSHQVTQMGQEVILRCVPISNHLYFYWYRQILGQKVEFLVSFYNNEISEKSEIFDDQFSVERPDGSNFTLKIRSTKLEDSAMYFCASDFYEQYFGPGTRLTVT.

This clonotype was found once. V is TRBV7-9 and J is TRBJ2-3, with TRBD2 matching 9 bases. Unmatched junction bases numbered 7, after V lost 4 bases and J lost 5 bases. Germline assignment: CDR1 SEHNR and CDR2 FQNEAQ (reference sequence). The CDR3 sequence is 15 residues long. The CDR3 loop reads CASSSPLLAGDTQYF. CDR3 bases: TGTGCCAGCAGCTCCCCCCTACTAGCGGGAGATACGCAGTATTTT.

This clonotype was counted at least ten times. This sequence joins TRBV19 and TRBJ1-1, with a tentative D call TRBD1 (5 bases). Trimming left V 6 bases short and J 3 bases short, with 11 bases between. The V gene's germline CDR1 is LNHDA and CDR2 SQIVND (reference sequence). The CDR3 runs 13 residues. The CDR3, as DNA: TGTGCCAGTAGGCCCTGGGGGTACACTGAAGCTTTCTTT. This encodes CASRPWGYTEAFF.

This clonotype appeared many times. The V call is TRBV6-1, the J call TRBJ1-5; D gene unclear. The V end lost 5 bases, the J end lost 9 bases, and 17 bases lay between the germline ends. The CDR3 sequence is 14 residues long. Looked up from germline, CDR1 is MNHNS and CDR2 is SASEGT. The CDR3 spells CASSPGAEKGPQHF. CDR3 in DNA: TGTGCCAGCAGTCCGGGCGCCGAGAAGGGGCCCCAGCATTTT.

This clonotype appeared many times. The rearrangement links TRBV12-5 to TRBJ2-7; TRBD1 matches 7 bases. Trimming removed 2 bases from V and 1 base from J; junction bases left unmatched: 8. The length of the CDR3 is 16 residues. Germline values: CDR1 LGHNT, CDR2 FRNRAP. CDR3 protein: CASGLPSGTASYEQYF. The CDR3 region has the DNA TGTGCTAGTGGTTTGCCATCCGGGACAGCATCCTACGAGCAGTACTTC.

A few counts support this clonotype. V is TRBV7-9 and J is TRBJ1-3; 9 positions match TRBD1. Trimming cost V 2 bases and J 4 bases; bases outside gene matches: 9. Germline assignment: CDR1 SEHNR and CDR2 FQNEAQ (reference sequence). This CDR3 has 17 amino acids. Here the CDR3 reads CASSLKQGAMEGNTIYF. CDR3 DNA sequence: TGTGCCAGCAGCTTAAAACAGGGGGCAATGGAAGGAAACACCATATATTTT.

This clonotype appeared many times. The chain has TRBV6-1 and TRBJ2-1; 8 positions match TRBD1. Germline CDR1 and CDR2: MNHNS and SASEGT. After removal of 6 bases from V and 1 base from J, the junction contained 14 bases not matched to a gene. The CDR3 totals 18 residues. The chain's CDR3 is CASSLTTYTGGSYNEQFF. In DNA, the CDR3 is TGTGCCAGCAGCCTTACTACGTACACAGGGGGTTCCTACAATGAGCAGTTCTTC.

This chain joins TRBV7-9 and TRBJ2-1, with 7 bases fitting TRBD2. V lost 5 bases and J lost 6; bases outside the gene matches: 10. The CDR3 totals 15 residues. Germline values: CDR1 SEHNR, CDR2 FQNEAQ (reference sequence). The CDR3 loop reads CASSRGGGGINEQFF. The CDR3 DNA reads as TGTGCCAGCAGCCGCGGTGGGGGAGGGATCAATGAGCAGTTCTTC.

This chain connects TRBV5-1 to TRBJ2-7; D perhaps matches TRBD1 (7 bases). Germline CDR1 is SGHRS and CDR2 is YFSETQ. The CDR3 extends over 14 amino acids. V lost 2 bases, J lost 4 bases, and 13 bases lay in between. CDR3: CASSFAEGAYEQYF. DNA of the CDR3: TGCGCCAGCAGCTTTGCGGAGGGGGCTTACGAGCAGTACTTC.

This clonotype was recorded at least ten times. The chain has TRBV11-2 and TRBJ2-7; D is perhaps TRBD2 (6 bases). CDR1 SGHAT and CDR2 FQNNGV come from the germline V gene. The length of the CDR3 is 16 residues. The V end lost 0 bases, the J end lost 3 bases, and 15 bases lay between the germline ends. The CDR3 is CASSLEGYLDYYEQYF. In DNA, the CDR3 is TGTGCCAGCAGCTTAGAAGGGTACTTGGACTACTACGAGCAGTACTTC.

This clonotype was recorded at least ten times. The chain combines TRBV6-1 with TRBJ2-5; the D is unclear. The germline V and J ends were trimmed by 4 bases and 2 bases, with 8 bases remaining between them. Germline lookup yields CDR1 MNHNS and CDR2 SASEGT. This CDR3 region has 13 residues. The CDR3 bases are TGTGCCAGCAGTGCCGGATTTCAAGAGACCCAGTACTTC. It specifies CASSAGFQETQYF.